The 3 T cell receptor beta chains given below trace back to one sample, sequenced in a study of blood T cell repertoires in COVID-19 (dated by TCRdb to the early 2020s). Library construction relied on the immunoSEQ multiplex PCR assay. The source is immuneACCESS, and TCRdb retained only in-frame sequences with V and J called. Part of the clones is not carried over; for the studies checked, unresolved V genes explain less than half of this, and the remainder is unexplained. The sample table lists about 350,000 clones, 88% of them with a count of one. The top ten clones comprise 6% to 8% of the sample. Sequencing was done on a sample of peripheral blood. Receptors originate from a woman in her 70s with COVID-19, enrolled during active disease.

V and J are TRBV12-3 or TRBV12-4 and TRBJ2-1; 10 positions match TRBD1. The CDR3 consists of 13 residues. V lost 5 bases and J lost 9; bases outside the gene matches: 4. The CDR3 nucleotides read TGTGCCAGCAGTCCCGGGACAGGGGTTGAGCAGTTCTTC. It yields the protein CASSPGTGVEQFF.

In this sample, this clone turned up a few times. The rearrangement uses TRBV27 and TRBJ2-7, with TRBD1 matching 9 bases. The CDR3 runs to 16 residues. The germline gives CDR1 MNHEY, CDR2 SMNVEV (reference sequence). V shed 4 bases, J shed 5 bases, and the junction held 12 bases outside the gene matches. The CDR3, as DNA: TGTGCCAGCAGTTCACAAACCGGGACAGGGAGGAACGAGCAGTACTTC. This encodes CASSSQTGTGRNEQYF.

CDR3 region: CATSRDLGDSGNTIYF. DNA for the CDR3: TGTGCCACCAGCAGAGATCTAGGGGACTCTGGAAACACCATATATTTT. The gene calls are TRBV15 and TRBJ1-3, with D tentatively TRBD1 (5 bases). The CDR3 extends over 16 amino acids. V was pared by 0 bases and J by 0 bases, with 9 bases between. Germline CDR1 and CDR2: LNHNV and YYDKDF (reference sequence).